Listed below are T cell receptor beta chains from one sample, sequenced in a study of OX40 agonist ivuxolimab in advanced cancers. The repertoire was sequenced with immunoSEQ multiplex PCR; TCRdb's copy has only in-frame clones and lacks some. The data contain about 71,000 clones, about 90% of them singletons. The starting material was CD4+ or CD8+ T cells sorted from blood, obtained in a trial of the OX40 agonist ivuxolimab. The receptor set was obtained from an adult with an advanced solid tumor such as melanoma, head and neck, liver or kidney cancer. Each CDR3 is given with its conserved first and last residue. A D gene is named only where the DNA matches it firmly. Clone size is stated in some rows and not others, as once, few, many or a class when expanded.

v_call	clone_size	j_call	d_call	cdr3_aa	cdr3_nt
TRBV4-2	few	TRBJ1-1	NA	CASSQPQSTNTEAFF	TGTGCCAGCAGCCAACCACAGTCAACGAACACTGAAGCTTTCTTT
TRBV5-1	NA	TRBJ1-4	NA	CASSLAGASEKLFF	TGCGCCAGCAGCTTGGCAGGGGCATCTGAAAAACTGTTTTTT
TRBV2	NA	TRBJ2-7	TRBD2	CASGPGLGYYEQYF	TGTGCCAGCGGTCCGGGACTAGGGTACTACGAGCAGTACTTC
TRBV28	NA	TRBJ2-7	NA	CASSPQLGQGYEQYF	TGTGCCAGCAGTCCCCAGTTGGGGCAGGGTTACGAGCAGTACTTC
TRBV7-9	NA	TRBJ2-1	NA	CASSLPGRDLEQFF	TGTGCCAGCAGCTTACCCGGCCGGGACCTCGAGCAGTTCTTC
TRBV21-1	NA	TRBJ2-4	NA	CASSKGPGQGLAQYF	TGTGCCAGCAGCAAAGGGCCCGGGCAGGGACTAGCACAGTACTTC
TRBV6-1	NA	TRBJ2-7	NA	CASSAGYEQYF	TGTGCCAGCAGTGCGGGATACGAGCAGTACTTC
TRBV28	NA	TRBJ1-2	NA	CASSPRLTNYGYTF	TGTGCCAGCAGTCCTCGGTTGACTAACTATGGCTACACCTTC
TRBV6-5	NA	TRBJ2-1	NA	CASSYGSGTYNEQFF	TGTGCCAGCAGTTACGGTTCAGGGACCTACAATGAGCAGTTCTTC
TRBV19	NA	TRBJ2-5	TRBD1	CASSIRDRGETQYF	TGTGCCAGTAGTATCCGGGACAGGGGGGAGACCCAGTACTTC
TRBV2	NA	TRBJ2-2	NA	CASKHSFANTGELFF	TGTGCCAGCAAGCACAGCTTCGCGAACACCGGGGAGCTGTTTTTT
TRBV5-6	NA	TRBJ2-3	TRBD1	CASSGIRDRSPDAQYF	TGTGCCAGCAGCGGGATCCGGGACAGGTCCCCTGATGCGCAGTATTTT
TRBV9	NA	TRBJ2-3	NA	CASSVDGRSTDTQYF	TGTGCCAGCAGCGTAGATGGTAGAAGTACAGATACGCAGTATTTT
TRBV2	NA	TRBJ1-1	NA	CASSDKGSNTEAFF	TGTGCCAGCAGTGATAAGGGTTCGAACACTGAAGCTTTCTTT
TRBV5-1	NA	TRBJ2-5	NA	CASRPRTLQETQYF	TGCGCCAGCAGGCCGCGGACTCTTCAAGAGACCCAGTACTTC
TRBV7-9	NA	TRBJ2-6	NA	CASRRVRVTGANVLTF	TGTGCCAGCAGACGGGTCAGGGTGACTGGGGCCAACGTCCTGACTTTC
TRBV7-9	NA	TRBJ2-7	NA	CASSHVGGNEQYF	TGTGCCAGCTCCCACGTTGGGGGGAACGAGCAGTACTTC
TRBV29-1	NA	TRBJ2-1	NA	CSVIIGFEQFF	TGCAGCGTTATTATTGGGTTCGAGCAGTTCTTC
TRBV13	few	TRBJ1-1	NA	CASSYGTNTEAFF	TGTGCCAGCAGCTATGGGACGAACACTGAAGCTTTCTTT
TRBV9	NA	TRBJ2-3	TRBD2	CASSVGSGATQYF	TGTGCCAGCAGCGTAGGCAGCGGGGCGACGCAGTATTTT
TRBV11-1	NA	TRBJ2-2	TRBD1	CASSLETEGAGAGELFF	TGTGCCAGCAGCTTAGAGACAGAGGGGGCAGGTGCCGGGGAGCTGTTTTTT
TRBV28	NA	TRBJ1-1	TRBD1	CASVDRANTEAFF	TGTGCCAGCGTCGACAGGGCGAACACTGAAGCTTTCTTT
TRBV6-5	NA	TRBJ1-5	TRBD1	CAKWQGGDQPQHF	TGTGCCAAGTGGCAGGGGGGGGATCAGCCCCAGCATTTT
TRBV19	NA	TRBJ2-2	NA	CASSIYATYTGELFF	TGTGCCAGTAGTATCTACGCCACTTACACCGGGGAGCTGTTTTTT
TRBV5-1	NA	TRBJ2-3	NA	CASSAFKTDTQYF	TGTGCCAGCAGCGCCTTCAAAACAGATACGCAGTATTTT
TRBV7-8	NA	TRBJ2-2	NA	CASSTTGDDYTGELFF	TGTGCCAGCAGCACAACAGGAGATGATTACACCGGGGAGCTGTTTTTT
TRBV5-6	NA	TRBJ2-2	NA	CASSWGSPAGELFF	TGTGCCAGCAGCTGGGGTTCTCCCGCCGGGGAGCTGTTTTTT
TRBV19	NA	TRBJ2-7	TRBD2	CASSTGGGIYEQYF	TGTGCCAGTAGTACCGGGGGGGGAATCTACGAGCAGTACTTC
TRBV19	NA	TRBJ2-7	TRBD1	CASSIYRDRGGEQYF	TGTGCCAGTAGTATCTACCGGGACAGGGGAGGCGAGCAGTACTTC
TRBV4-2	NA	TRBJ2-2	NA	CASSQDSGTGELFF	TGTGCCAGCAGCCAAGATAGCGGCACCGGGGAGCTGTTTTTT
TRBV5-4	NA	TRBJ1-3	NA	CASSRGGRQSPGNTIYF	TGTGCCAGCAGCCGCGGCGGTAGACAGTCTCCTGGAAACACCATATATTTT
TRBV28	NA	TRBJ1-1	TRBD1	CASSLHHRGPTEAFF	TGTGCCAGCAGCTTACATCACAGGGGGCCCACTGAAGCTTTCTTT
TRBV6-5	NA	TRBJ1-2	NA	CASSYTNKNYGYTF	TGTGCCAGCAGTTACACAAATAAAAACTATGGCTACACCTTC
TRBV4-2	NA	TRBJ2-7	TRBD2	CASSQTSGRVMYEQYF	TGTGCCAGCAGCCAGACTAGCGGGAGGGTTATGTACGAGCAGTACTTC
TRBV11-2	NA	TRBJ1-5	NA	CASSLGGRPQHF	TGTGCCAGCAGCTTAGGTGGTCGGCCCCAGCATTTT
TRBV4-1	NA	TRBJ2-2	NA	CASSQELMVTGELFF	TGCGCCAGCAGCCAAGAACTGATGGTCACCGGGGAGCTGTTTTTT
TRBV7-6	NA	TRBJ2-3	NA	CASSLLQSTDTQYF	TGTGCCAGCAGCTTACTACAGAGCACAGATACGCAGTATTTT
TRBV13	NA	TRBJ1-4	NA	CASSLNGGAATNEKLFF	TGTGCCAGCAGCTTAAACGGGGGGGCCGCAACTAATGAAAAACTGTTTTTT
TRBV28	NA	TRBJ1-3	TRBD1	CASPDRAGNTIYF	TGTGCCAGCCCTGACAGGGCGGGAAACACCATATATTTT
TRBV19	NA	TRBJ2-1	TRBD2	CASSLSGSSYNEQFF	TGTGCCAGTAGTCTAAGCGGGAGCTCCTACAATGAGCAGTTCTTC
TRBV19	NA	TRBJ2-7	NA	CASSIDSSYEQYF	TGTGCCAGTAGTATAGATAGCTCCTACGAGCAATACTTC
TRBV30	NA	TRBJ1-1	NA	CAWSQPLNTEAFF	TGTGCCTGGAGTCAACCCTTGAACACTGAAGCTTTCTTT
TRBV9	NA	TRBJ2-1	TRBD2	CASSVSGTHNEQFF	TGTGCCAGCAGCGTTAGCGGGACCCACAATGAGCAGTTCTTC
TRBV11-3	NA	TRBJ2-1	TRBD2	CASSLVVSGRSSYNEQFF	TGTGCCAGCAGCTTAGTCGTTAGCGGGAGGTCCTCCTACAATGAGCAGTTCTTC
TRBV27	NA	TRBJ1-1	NA	CASSLSSVRVEGAFF	TGTGCCAGCAGTTTATCGAGTGTCAGGGTAGAAGGGGCTTTCTTT
TRBV6-1	NA	TRBJ1-5	NA	CASSLSRTNQPQHF	TGTGCCAGCAGCCTCTCCAGGACCAATCAGCCCCAGCATTTT
TRBV6-6	NA	TRBJ2-7	TRBD2	CASSSVAGVGEQYF	TGTGCCAGCAGTTCCGTAGCGGGAGTAGGCGAGCAGTACTTC
TRBV7-8	NA	TRBJ2-7	TRBD2	CASRLGLAGVGGEQYF	TGTGCCAGCCGACTGGGACTAGCGGGAGTAGGGGGCGAGCAGTACTTC
TRBV6-4	few	TRBJ2-3	TRBD2	CASGPGLAGSDTQYF	TGTGCCAGCGGACCGGGACTAGCGGGTTCAGATACGCAGTATTTT
TRBV5-1	NA	TRBJ1-1	TRBD1	CASSLEGANTEAFF	TGCGCCAGCAGCTTGGAGGGGGCGAACACTGAAGCTTTCTTT
TRBV15	NA	TRBJ1-4	NA	CATSRVGGENEKLFF	TGTGCCACCAGCCGAGTGGGGGGTGAAAATGAAAAACTGTTTTTT
TRBV4-3	NA	TRBJ2-6	TRBD1	CASSQDRGLAGANVLTF	TGCGCCAGCAGCCAGGACAGGGGGCTAGCTGGGGCCAACGTCCTGACTTTC
TRBV28	NA	TRBJ1-5	NA	CASSFTSQYDQPQHF	TGTGCCAGCAGTTTTACGTCACAGTACGATCAGCCCCAGCATTTT
TRBV6-1	NA	TRBJ2-7	NA	CASSDAVLASYEQYF	TGTGCCAGCAGTGATGCGGTACTAGCTTCCTACGAGCAGTACTTC
TRBV30	NA	TRBJ2-3	TRBD2	CAWTTGLAGLDTQYF	TGTGCCTGGACCACGGGGCTAGCGGGACTAGATACGCAGTATTTT
TRBV19	few	TRBJ1-5	TRBD1	CASSYDRGGNQPQHF	TGTGCCAGTAGCTACGACAGGGGGGGAAATCAGCCCCAGCATTTT
TRBV6-5	once	TRBJ1-2	TRBD1	CASSYLQGTYGYTF	TGTGCCAGCAGTTACCTACAGGGGACCTATGGCTACACCTTC
TRBV5-4	NA	TRBJ2-1	NA	CASSLGSPYNEQFF	TGTGCCAGCAGCTTGGGCAGCCCCTACAATGAGCAGTTCTTC
TRBV9	NA	TRBJ2-1	NA	CASSVAAGSYNEQFF	TGTGCCAGCAGCGTAGCGGCGGGCTCCTACAATGAGCAGTTCTTC